This TCR beta chain was documented in a study of regulatory T cells in long-lasting Graves disease. General study findings and limits: Authors noted too few samples as a limitation.

The sample holds many counts of this clonotype. Its antigen is currently unknown. The ends lost 8 bases at V and 4 bases at J; junction bases unmatched: 11. Germline V gene data show CDR1 as SNHLY and CDR2 as FYNNEI. CDR3 size: 15 residues. Time point defined: newly diagnosed GD, antithyroid drugs for less than 3 months. PBMC-derived RNA was used for the TCR library. Relying on iRepertoire HTBI primers and Arm-PCR of CDR3 regions, the team built TCR beta libraries. TCRdb passed the multiplex PCR reads through MiXCR, listing each CDR3 protein once. The sample lists about 470,000 distinct CDR3 sequences, about 17% seen once, with 10% to 15% in the top ten. The sample was also reused in another study, on T cells in Graves' hyperthyroidism and ophthalmopathy. From that report: Diagnostic assessment was based on clinical symptoms, serum thyroxine and TRAb, thyroid ultrasound and orbital computed tomography. Blood also carried most thyroid clonotypes expanded above 0.001.

The chain employs TRBV2 and TRBJ2-1; the match to TRBD2 covers 7 bases. This receptor was obtained from a man aged 35 to 55 with Graves disease. The sequences come from peripheral blood mononuclear cells (PBMCs), collected at new diagnosis, from a patient treated with antithyroid drugs. In DNA, the CDR3 is TGTGCCAGCCCGCGAGCGCTAGCGGATTACAATGAGCAGTTCTTC. Protein sequence: CASPRALADYNEQFF.